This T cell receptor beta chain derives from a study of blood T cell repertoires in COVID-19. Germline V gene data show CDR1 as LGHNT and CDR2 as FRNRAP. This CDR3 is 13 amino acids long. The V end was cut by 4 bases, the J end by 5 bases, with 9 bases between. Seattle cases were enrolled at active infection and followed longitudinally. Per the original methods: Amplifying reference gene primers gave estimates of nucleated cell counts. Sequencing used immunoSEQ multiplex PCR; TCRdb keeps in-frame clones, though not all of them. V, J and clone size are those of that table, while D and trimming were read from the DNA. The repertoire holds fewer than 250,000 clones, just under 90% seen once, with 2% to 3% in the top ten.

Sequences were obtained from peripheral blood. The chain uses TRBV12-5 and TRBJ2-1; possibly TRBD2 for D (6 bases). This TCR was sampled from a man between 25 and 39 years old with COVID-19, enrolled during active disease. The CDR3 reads CASGWGGNNEQFF. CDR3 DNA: TGTGCTAGTGGTTGGGGCGGGAACAATGAGCAGTTCTTC.